This TCR beta chain was retrieved from a study of Ad26.COV2.S vaccination and SARS-CoV-2 variants. Study outcomes and limitations: Possibly, TCR breadth and depth analyses underestimated total T cell responses.

The method was immunoSEQ multiplex PCR; TCRdb's version includes in-frame clones alone and lacks a portion of them. In the table there are 300,000 to 450,000 clones, 80% to 90% of which are singletons. V lost 1 base and J 6 bases, leaving 15 bases between the germline ends. Germline CDR1 is LGHNA and CDR2 is YNFKEQ. There are 16 residues in the CDR3. This clone was counted a single time. Its specificity is unknown. The treatment denotes: around 19 received Ad26.COV2.S at low or high dose, single or two shots; about 5 received placebo; per-sample allocation not given. Repertoires come from day 63 after the first vaccine or placebo injection. Donation was by an adult aged 18-55 years who was in Boston.

The genes are TRBV4-2 and TRBJ1-4, with a possible D match to TRBD1 (6 bases). Specimen: peripheral blood, collected in a trial of Ad26.COV2.S vaccine versus placebo. The sequence was collected from a person between 18 and 65 years old who received the Ad26.COV2.S COVID-19 vaccine or a placebo. CDR3 DNA: TGTGCCAGCAGCCAAGTTACCGGGACATCAGATGAAAAACTGTTTTTT. The encoded protein is CASSQVTGTSDEKLFF.